Below are 26 T cell receptor beta chains sequenced from a single sample in a study of blood T cell repertoires in COVID-19. Method: immunoSEQ multiplex PCR; TCRdb's copy keeps in-frame clones and lacks some. This sample has over 150,000 clones, with approximately 88% found just once. The sample comprised PBMCs or T cells enriched from blood (not recorded which). The receptors come from a woman aged 25-40 years who had recovered from COVID-19.

The J gene is TRBJ2-7, the V gene TRBV7-4; D is perhaps TRBD2 (5 bases). V was trimmed by 5 bases and J by 7 bases, leaving 12 bases between them. The CDR3 is made up of 12 amino acids. Germline V gene sequence: CDR1 SGHVT, CDR2 SQSDAQ. The CDR3 loop reads CASSMTQREQYF. In nucleotides, the CDR3 is TGTGCCAGCAGCATGACCCAGCGGGAGCAGTACTTC.

The CDR3 DNA is TGTGCCAGCAGCTTAAACAGGAACACTGAAGCTTTCTTT. It translates to CASSLNRNTEAFF. The V gene is TRBV7-2, the J gene TRBJ1-1; D uncertain. CDR3 length: 13 amino acids. Trimming pared 2 bases from V and 1 base from J, leaving 5 bases between. Germline V lookup: CDR1 SGHTA, CDR2 FQGNSA.

The V call is TRBV4-1, the J call TRBJ1-1; D is undetermined. This CDR3 region has 13 residues. The V gene's germline CDR1 is MGHRA and CDR2 YSYEKL. V dropped 2 bases and J dropped 0 bases, with 4 bases sitting between them. This CDR3 reads CASSQLMNTEAFF. The CDR3 DNA sequence: TGCGCCAGCAGCCAATTAATGAACACTGAAGCTTTCTTT.

The rearrangement joins TRBV5-6 to TRBJ2-5; weak D call: TRBD2 (6 bases). The CDR3 has 16 amino acids. The ends were cut back, 3 bases at V and 7 bases at J, with 22 bases in the middle. Germline loops: CDR1 SGHDT, CDR2 YYEEEE. CDR3 nucleotide sequence: TGTGCCAGCAGCTCCCCCGCCGGGGCGGAGGGATGGACCCAGTACTTC. Residues: CASSSPAGAEGWTQYF.

The chain links TRBV7-9 to TRBJ1-1; D is uncertain. V was trimmed by 4 bases and J by 10 bases, leaving 13 bases between them. The CDR3 contains 12 residues. In germline, CDR1 is SEHNR, CDR2 FQNEAQ (reference sequence). The CDR3 spells CASSSILPGAFF. The CDR3 DNA reads TGTGCCAGCAGCTCCATCTTGCCGGGAGCTTTCTTT.

The rearrangement links TRBV19 to TRBJ2-1; 9 bases agree with TRBD2. CDR3 length: 16 residues. Losses at the gene ends were 4 bases for V and 2 bases for J; bases not matched to a gene: 6. Germline CDR1 LNHDA, CDR2 SQIVND (reference sequence). The CDR3 is CASSKGGGRAYNEQFF. The CDR3 DNA follows: TGTGCCAGTAGTAAGGGAGGCGGGAGGGCCTACAATGAGCAGTTCTTC. The full variable domain, rest sourced from reference TRBV19 and TRBJ2-1, is DGGITQSPKYLFRKEGQNVTLSCEQNLNHDAMYWYRQDPGQGLRLIYYSQIVNDFQKGDIAEGYSVSREKKESFPLTVTSAQKNPTAFYLCASSKGGGRAYNEQFFGPGTRLTVL.

This clone was observed a few times. V usage is TRBV3-1 (or the pseudogene TRBV3-2) and J usage is TRBJ2-1; 8 bases map to TRBD2. The CDR3 covers 15 residues. V lost 0 bases, J lost 7 bases, and 5 bases stayed unmatched. The V gene's germline CDR1 is LGHDT and CDR2 YNNKEL (reference sequence). The CDR3 DNA sequence: TGTGCCAGCAGCCAAGATCCCCGACTAGCGAATGAGCAGTTCTTC. As protein: CASSQDPRLANEQFF.

This clone appeared a single time. The chain carries TRBV14 and TRBJ2-3; TRBD2 matches at 8 bases. The trim removed 3 bases at V and 3 bases at J, leaving 11 bases unmatched. The CDR3 spans 17 residues. Germline-derived CDR1 and CDR2 are SGHDN and FVKESK. The CDR3 DNA follows: TGTGCCAGCAGCCAGGCTTTCAGCGGGAGAGGGACAGATACGCAGTATTTT. As protein: CASSQAFSGRGTDTQYF.

CDR3 amino acids: CASSIGGRAGANVLTF. The CDR3 region has the DNA TGTGCCAGTAGTATAGGTGGCAGGGCTGGGGCCAACGTCCTGACTTTC. The rearrangement links TRBV19 to TRBJ2-6; TRBD1 is a possible D gene (5 bases). V lost 1 base, J lost 2 bases, and 9 bases lay in between. Germline assignment: CDR1 LNHDA and CDR2 SQIVND (reference sequence). The CDR3 length is 16 residues.

The chain recombines TRBV9 with TRBJ2-3; 9 nucleotides match TRBD2. V shed 0 bases, J shed 6 bases, and the junction held 8 bases outside the gene matches. The CDR3 runs to 16 residues. Germline-derived CDR1 and CDR2 are SGDLS and YYNGEE. The CDR3 DNA follows: TGTGCCAGCAGCGTAGATCCTAGCGGGACTTTGGATACGCAGTATTTT. It encodes CASSVDPSGTLDTQYF. Full variable domain (outside the CDR3, taken from reference TRBV9 and TRBJ2-3): DSGVTQTPKHLITATGQRVTLRCSPRSGDLSVYWYQQSLDQGLQFLIQYYNGEERAKGNILERFSAQQFPDLHSELNLSSLELGDSALYFCASSVDPSGTLDTQYFGPGTRLTVL.

This clone was detected only once. This chain links TRBV11-2 with TRBJ1-1; a possible D gene is TRBD1 (5 bases). This CDR3 region has 16 residues. Per the germline V gene, CDR1 is SGHAT and CDR2 is FQNNGV. V lost 5 bases to trimming and J lost 3 bases, with 19 bases between them. The CDR3 spells CASSPRERGRDTEAFF. CDR3 DNA: TGTGCCAGCAGCCCCCGGGAGCGGGGGAGGGACACTGAAGCTTTCTTT.

The V gene is TRBV6-5, the J gene TRBJ1-1; D is unresolved. Germline V gene lookup returns CDR1 MNHEY and CDR2 SVGAGI. The CDR3 extends over 13 amino acids. Trimming took 7 bases from V and 0 from J, leaving 9 bases between them. This chain's CDR3 is CASTRGVNTEAFF. The CDR3 coding sequence is TGTGCCAGCACTCGCGGGGTGAACACTGAAGCTTTCTTT.

The chain joins TRBV3-1 (or the pseudogene TRBV3-2) to TRBJ2-5; D may be TRBD1 (6 bases). Trimming shortened V by 6 bases and J by 1 base, and 15 bases separated the two germline ends. The CDR3 contains 15 residues. CDR1 LGHDT and CDR2 YNNKEL come from the germline V gene (reference sequence). Written as DNA, the CDR3 is TGTGCCAGCAGGGCACCCGGGACATTCCAAGAGACCCAGTACTTC. Encoded protein: CASRAPGTFQETQYF.

V and J are TRBV6-5 and TRBJ2-7, with TRBD1 identical over 7 bases. The CDR3 consists of 13 residues. With V trimmed by 5 bases and J by 5 bases, 6 bases remained unmatched. Germline V lookup: CDR1 MNHEY, CDR2 SVGAGI. The CDR3 sequence is CASSPTGINEQYF. In DNA, the CDR3 is TGTGCCAGCAGTCCGACAGGGATCAACGAGCAGTACTTC.

This clone has just a few counts. This sequence joins TRBV24-1 and TRBJ2-5; D is perhaps TRBD1 (5 bases). Germline V gene data show CDR1 as KGHDR and CDR2 as SFDVKD. This CDR3 has 15 amino acids. V was trimmed by 3 bases and J by 5 bases, leaving 15 bases between them. Written as DNA, the CDR3 is TGTGCCACCAGTGATCCCAGGGTCCGGTGGGAGACCCAGTACTTC. This encodes CATSDPRVRWETQYF.

This chain links TRBV19 with TRBJ2-2; possibly TRBD1 for D (6 bases). The germline CDR1 and CDR2 sequences are LNHDA and SQIVND (reference sequence). V lost 10 bases and J lost 0, with 21 bases in between. There are 17 residues in the CDR3. CDR3 bases: TGTGCCAATAGACCGCAAAACAGGGTCGCGAACACCGGGGAGCTGTTTTTT. Translated, it gives CANRPQNRVANTGELFF.

The chain employs TRBV3-1 (or the pseudogene TRBV3-2) and TRBJ1-2; 12 positions match TRBD1. V was clipped by 2 bases and J by 6 bases; unmatched bases: 4. Germline CDR1 and CDR2: LGHDT and YNNKEL (reference sequence). This CDR3 region has 15 residues. The CDR3 is CASSQTGTGGDGYTF. The CDR3 coding sequence is TGTGCCAGCAGCCAAACCGGGACAGGGGGCGATGGCTACACCTTC.

This clone has just a few counts. This chain uses TRBV7-3 with TRBJ1-1; D is uncertain. CDR1 SGHTA and CDR2 FQGTGA come from the germline V gene. CDR3 length equals 14 residues. Trimming left V 2 bases short and J 3 bases short, with 10 bases between. CDR3 in amino acids: CASSLGGPHTEAFF. In nucleotides, the CDR3 is TGTGCCAGCAGCTTAGGTGGGCCCCACACTGAAGCTTTCTTT.

This clone was detected many times. The chain uses TRBV6-4 and TRBJ2-5; perhaps TRBD2 as D (5 bases). Per the germline V gene, CDR1 is MRHNA and CDR2 is SNTAGT. This CDR3 is built from 15 residues. The germline V and J ends were trimmed by 3 bases and 2 bases, with 13 bases remaining between them. CDR3: CASSEGSGKQETQYF. The CDR3 nucleotides read TGTGCCAGCAGTGAGGGGTCGGGGAAGCAAGAGACCCAGTACTTC.

This clone was seen a handful of times. This chain joins TRBV28 and TRBJ2-1; 11 bases fit TRBD2. V lost 2 bases, J lost 5 bases, and 8 bases stayed unmatched. CDR3 length equals 17 residues. CDR1 is MDHEN, CDR2 SYDVKM, per germline. CDR3 bases: TGTGCCAGCAGTTTACCCGTTCTAGCGGGGGGAAACAATGAGCAGTTCTTC. Translation gives CASSLPVLAGGNNEQFF.

The CDR3 loop reads CASTSVQENTGELFF. DNA of the CDR3: TGTGCCAGCACCTCGGTGCAAGAGAACACCGGGGAGCTGTTTTTT. The rearrangement uses TRBV7-9 and TRBJ2-2, with D hard to call. The germline CDR1 and CDR2 sequences are SEHNR and FQNEAQ (reference sequence). Trimming left V 7 bases short and J 1 base short, with 13 bases between. The CDR3 totals 15 residues.

This clone was recorded a few times. The chain couples TRBV27 to TRBJ1-4, with TRBD1 matching over 11 bases. With V trimmed by 6 bases and J by 8 bases, 11 bases remained unmatched. This CDR3 spans 16 amino acids. Looked up from germline, CDR1 is MNHEY and CDR2 is SMNVEV (reference sequence). CDR3: CASRAFPGQGEEKLFF. For the CDR3, the DNA is TGTGCCAGCAGGGCCTTTCCGGGACAGGGGGAGGAAAAACTGTTTTTT.

The J gene is TRBJ1-6, the V gene TRBV2; possibly TRBD1 for D (6 bases). Germline V CDR1 and CDR2: SNHLY, FYNNEI. V shed 4 bases and J shed 6 bases, with 10 bases lying between them. The CDR3 has 14 amino acids. CDR3 coding DNA: TGTGCCAGCAGTGGTGGACAGTTTAATTCACCCCTCCACTTT. This sequence encodes CASSGGQFNSPLHF.

The chain has TRBV4-1 and TRBJ1-6, with 8 bases lining up with TRBD1. CDR3 size: 14 residues. Per germline, CDR1 MGHRA and CDR2 YSYEKL. J gave up 15 bases and V 5 bases, and 12 bases lay outside the gene matches. The DNA for the CDR3 is TGCGCCAGCAGCTCCCCGGGACAGGCCCCTAACCTCCACTTT. Protein: CASSSPGQAPNLHF.

The chain has TRBV28 and TRBJ1-2; D not certain. The CDR3 is made up of 15 amino acids. Trimming stripped 3 bases from V and 0 bases from J, with 11 bases between. Germline CDR1 MDHEN, CDR2 SYDVKM. DNA of the CDR3: TGTGCCAGCAGTTTCGGGCTGGGAGCTAACTATGGCTACACCTTC. This encodes CASSFGLGANYGYTF.

This clone was observed a handful of times. J is TRBJ2-7 and V is TRBV28; possible D gene TRBD1, 7 bases. The CDR3 length is 14 residues. Germline values: CDR1 MDHEN, CDR2 SYDVKM. Trimming stripped 5 bases from V and 3 bases from J, with 14 bases between. The CDR3 region has the DNA TGTGCCAGCAGTCCACAGCAGGGGGGCTACGAGCAGTACTTC. Protein sequence: CASSPQQGGYEQYF.